What follows is one TCR beta chain and its context. This study enrolled people aged about 18 to 100 from under 25 US geographic areas. The sample originates from a study of blood T cell repertoires in COVID-19. Study summary: The United States, Italy and Spain were the sources of the acute and convalescent COVID-19 samples. In each case, the material was cDNA or gDNA derived from T cells, B-cell-depleted T cells, or PBMCs.

This CDR3 comprises 15 residues. V was shortened by 5 bases and J by 0 bases, with 11 bases between the two germline ends. CDR1 and CDR2 (germline): LNHDA, SQIVND (reference sequence). How the authors handled the data: Reference gene primer amplification gave nucleated cell count estimates. Profiling relied on immunoSEQ multiplex PCR, and the TCRdb table lists in-frame clones only, not all of them. That table gives V, J and clone size, and the DNA gave D and trimming. This table holds 150,000 to 250,000 clones, 80% to 85% found once. The sample was PBMCs or T cells enriched from blood (not recorded which). This TCR was sampled from a middle-aged man who had recovered from COVID-19. The gene calls are TRBV19 and TRBJ1-5; possible D gene TRBD1, 6 bases. The CDR3 here is CASSSQGISNQPQHF. As DNA, the CDR3 is TGTGCCAGTAGTTCGCAGGGGATTAGCAATCAGCCCCAGCATTTT.